The entry that follows covers one T cell receptor (beta chain) sequence. Treatment indicated: 15 to 20 received Ad26.COV2.S at low or high dose, single or two shots; 5 received placebo; per-sample allocation not given. Each sample was drawn 63 days after the first injection (of vaccine or placebo). The data derive from a study of Ad26.COV2.S vaccination and SARS-CoV-2 variants. V was pared by 0 bases and J by 3 bases, with 11 bases between. The CDR3 spans 15 residues. Germline V lookup: CDR1 MNHEY, CDR2 SVGEGT. Repertoires were generated with immunoSEQ multiplex PCR, while TCRdb's copy carries only in-frame clones and drops some. Among hundreds of thousands of clones listed, approximately 90% were seen once.

The chain has TRBV6-2 or TRBV6-3 and TRBJ2-5; D remains unclear. The TCR was taken from a person between 18 and 59 years old who received the Ad26.COV2.S COVID-19 vaccine or a placebo. Sequences were derived from peripheral blood, sampled in a trial of Ad26.COV2.S vaccine versus placebo. CDR3 amino acids: CASSYSTAAKETQYF. CDR3 nucleotides: TGTGCCAGCAGTTACTCGACTGCGGCCAAAGAGACCCAGTACTTC.